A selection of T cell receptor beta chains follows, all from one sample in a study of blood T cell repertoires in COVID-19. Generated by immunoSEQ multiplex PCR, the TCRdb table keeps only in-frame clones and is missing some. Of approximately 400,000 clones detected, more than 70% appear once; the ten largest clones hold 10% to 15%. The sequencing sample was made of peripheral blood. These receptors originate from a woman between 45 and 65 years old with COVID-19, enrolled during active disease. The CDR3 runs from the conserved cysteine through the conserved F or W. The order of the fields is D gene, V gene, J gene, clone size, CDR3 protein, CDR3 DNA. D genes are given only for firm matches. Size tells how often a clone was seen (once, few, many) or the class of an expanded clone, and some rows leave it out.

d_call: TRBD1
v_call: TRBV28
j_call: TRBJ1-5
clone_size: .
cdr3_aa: CASSFGQGDQPQHF
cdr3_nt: TGTGCCAGCAGTTTCGGGCAGGGGGATCAGCCCCAGCATTTT

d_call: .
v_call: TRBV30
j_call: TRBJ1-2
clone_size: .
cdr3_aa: CAWSVPRAPDRGYGYTF
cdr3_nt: TGTGCCTGGAGTGTACCCCGAGCCCCGGATAGAGGCTATGGCTACACCTTC

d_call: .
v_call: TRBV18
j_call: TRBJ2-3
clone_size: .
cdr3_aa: CASSPAVGLGTDTQYF
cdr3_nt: TGTGCCAGCTCACCAGCAGTGGGGCTAGGCACAGATACGCAGTATTTT

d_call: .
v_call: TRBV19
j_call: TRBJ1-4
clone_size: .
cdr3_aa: CASSEQATNEKLFF
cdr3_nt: TGTGCCAGTAGCGAACAGGCAACTAATGAAAAACTGTTTTTT

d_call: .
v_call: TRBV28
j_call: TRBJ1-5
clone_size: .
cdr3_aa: CASSPAPHAGNQPQHF
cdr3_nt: TGTGCCAGCAGTCCTGCCCCACATGCGGGCAATCAGCCCCAGCATTTT

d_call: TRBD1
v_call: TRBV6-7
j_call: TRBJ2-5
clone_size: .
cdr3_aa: CASSYGTGQTKETQYF
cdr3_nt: TGTGCCAGCAGTTACGGGACGGGACAGACAAAAGAGACCCAGTACTTC

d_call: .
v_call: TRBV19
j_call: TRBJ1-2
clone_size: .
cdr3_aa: CASSPAGVGYGYTF
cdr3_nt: TGTGCCAGTAGTCCCGCCGGGGTGGGCTATGGCTACACCTTC

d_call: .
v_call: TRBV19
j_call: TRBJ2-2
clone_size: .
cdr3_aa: CASSEQANTGELFF
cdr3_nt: TGTGCCAGTAGTGAGCAGGCGAACACCGGGGAGCTGTTTTTT

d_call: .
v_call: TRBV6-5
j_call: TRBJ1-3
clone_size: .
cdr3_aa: CASSYSILEGGNTIYF
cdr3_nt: TGTGCCAGCAGTTACTCGATTTTAGAGGGCGGAAACACCATATATTTT

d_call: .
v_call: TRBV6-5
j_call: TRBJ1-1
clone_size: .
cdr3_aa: CASSSIGREAFF
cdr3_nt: TGTGCCAGCAGTTCAATAGGGAGGGAAGCTTTCTTT

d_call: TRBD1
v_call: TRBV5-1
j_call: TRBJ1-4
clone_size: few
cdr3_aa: CASSNPGTGVEKLFF
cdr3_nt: TGCGCCAGCAGCAACCCCGGGACAGGGGTTGAAAAACTGTTTTTT

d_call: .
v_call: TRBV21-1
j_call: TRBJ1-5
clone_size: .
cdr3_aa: CASSASHRRFSKLNSNQPQHF
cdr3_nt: TGTGCCAGCAGCGCTTCACATCGGAGATTCTCCAAACTTAATAGCAATCAGCCCCAGCATTTT

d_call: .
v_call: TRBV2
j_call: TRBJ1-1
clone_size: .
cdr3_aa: CASSPGFRNTEAFF
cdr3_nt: TGTGCCAGCAGTCCGGGGTTCAGGAACACTGAAGCTTTCTTT

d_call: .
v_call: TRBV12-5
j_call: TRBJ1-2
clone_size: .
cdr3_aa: CASGLNRARLIF
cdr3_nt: TGTGCTAGTGGTTTAAACAGGGCCCGCCTCATCTTC

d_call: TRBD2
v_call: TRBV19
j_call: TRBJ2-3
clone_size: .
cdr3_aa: CASKGRGTDTQYF
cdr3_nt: TGTGCCAGTAAGGGGCGGGGGACAGATACGCAGTATTTT

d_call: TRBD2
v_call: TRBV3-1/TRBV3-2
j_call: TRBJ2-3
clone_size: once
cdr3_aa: CASSRAGALGTDTQYF
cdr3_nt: TGTGCCAGCAGCCGAGCGGGAGCCTTGGGTACAGATACGCAGTATTTT

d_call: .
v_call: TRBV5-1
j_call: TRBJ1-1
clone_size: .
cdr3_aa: CASSLKAAATEAFF
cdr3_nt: TGCGCCAGCAGCTTGAAGGCAGCGGCGACTGAAGCTTTCTTT

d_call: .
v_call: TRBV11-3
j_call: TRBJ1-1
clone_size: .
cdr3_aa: CASSLVYSTEAFF
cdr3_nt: TGTGCCAGCAGCTTAGTGTATAGCACTGAAGCTTTCTTT

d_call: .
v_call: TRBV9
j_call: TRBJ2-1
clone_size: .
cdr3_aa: CASSPTKQEQFF
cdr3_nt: TGTGCCAGCAGCCCGACTAAACAGGAGCAGTTCTTC

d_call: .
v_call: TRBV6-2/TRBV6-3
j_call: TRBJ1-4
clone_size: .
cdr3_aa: CASSYQGMGEKLFF
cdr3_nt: TGTGCCAGCAGTTACCAGGGGATGGGAGAAAAACTGTTTTTT

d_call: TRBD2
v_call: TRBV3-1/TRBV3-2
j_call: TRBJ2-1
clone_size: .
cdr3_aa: CASSQVQVAGTYNEQFF
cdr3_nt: TGTGCCAGCAGCCAAGTTCAGGTAGCGGGCACCTACAATGAGCAGTTCTTC

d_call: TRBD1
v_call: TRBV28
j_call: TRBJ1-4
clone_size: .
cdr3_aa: CASSLVWDRGEKLFF
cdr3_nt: TGTGCCAGCAGTTTAGTATGGGACAGGGGCGAAAAACTGTTTTTT

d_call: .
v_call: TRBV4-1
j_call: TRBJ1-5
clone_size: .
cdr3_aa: CASSQDQYSNQPQHF
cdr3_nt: TGCGCCAGCAGCCAAGATCAGTATAGCAATCAGCCCCAGCATTTT

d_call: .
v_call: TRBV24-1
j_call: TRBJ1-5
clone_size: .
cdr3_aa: CATSDSYHQPQHF
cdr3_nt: TGTGCCACCAGTGATTCCTATCATCAGCCCCAGCATTTT

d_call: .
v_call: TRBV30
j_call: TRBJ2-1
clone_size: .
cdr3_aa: CAWSVRRTGEQFF
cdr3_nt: TGTGCCTGGAGTGTACGGAGGACCGGTGAGCAGTTCTTC

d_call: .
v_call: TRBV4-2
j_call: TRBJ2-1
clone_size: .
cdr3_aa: CASSQDYNDNYNEQFF
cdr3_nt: TGTGCCAGCAGCCAAGACTATAACGACAACTACAATGAGCAGTTCTTC

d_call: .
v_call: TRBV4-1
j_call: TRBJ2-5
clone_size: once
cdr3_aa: CASSQGLRQGGKLLETQYF
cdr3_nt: TGCGCCAGCAGCCAAGGTCTCCGGCAGGGTGGAAAGTTGTTGGAGACCCAGTACTTC

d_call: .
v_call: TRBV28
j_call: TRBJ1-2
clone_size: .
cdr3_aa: CASSLTGYYGYTF
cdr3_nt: TGTGCCAGCAGTTTAACAGGGTACTATGGCTACACCTTC

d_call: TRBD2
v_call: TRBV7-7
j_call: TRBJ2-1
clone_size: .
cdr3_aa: CASSSSGGAGNEQFF
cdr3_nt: TGTGCCAGCAGCTCTAGCGGGGGGGCCGGCAATGAGCAGTTCTTC

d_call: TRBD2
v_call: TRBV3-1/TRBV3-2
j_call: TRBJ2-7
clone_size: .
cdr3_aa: CASSQAGTSGGFSYEQYF
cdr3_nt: TGTGCCAGCAGCCAAGCAGGGACTAGCGGGGGGTTTTCCTACGAGCAGTACTTC

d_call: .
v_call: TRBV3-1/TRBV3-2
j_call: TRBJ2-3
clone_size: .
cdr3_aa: CASSSLGTGQDTQYF
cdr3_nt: TGTGCCAGCAGCTCCCTCGGGACTGGTCAAGATACGCAGTATTTT

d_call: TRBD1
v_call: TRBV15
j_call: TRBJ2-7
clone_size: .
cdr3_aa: CATSRERTGYEQYF
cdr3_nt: TGTGCCACCAGCAGAGAAAGGACAGGGTACGAGCAGTACTTC

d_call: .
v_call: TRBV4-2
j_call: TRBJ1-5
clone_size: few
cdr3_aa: CASSQGADPNNQPQHF
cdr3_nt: TGTGCCAGCAGCCAAGGGGCAGACCCTAACAATCAGCCCCAGCATTTT

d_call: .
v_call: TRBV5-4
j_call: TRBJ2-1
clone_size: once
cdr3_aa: CASSLSEGAAQFF
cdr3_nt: TGTGCCAGCAGCTTGTCCGAGGGAGCCGCGCAGTTCTTC

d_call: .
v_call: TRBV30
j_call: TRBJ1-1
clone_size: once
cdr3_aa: CAWSLGVRTEAFF
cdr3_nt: TGTGCCTGGAGTCTAGGGGTGAGAACTGAAGCTTTCTTT

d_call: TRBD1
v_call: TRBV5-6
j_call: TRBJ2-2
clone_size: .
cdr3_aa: CASSWGQGAGTGELFF
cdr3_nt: TGTGCCAGCAGCTGGGGGCAGGGGGCTGGCACCGGGGAGCTGTTTTTT